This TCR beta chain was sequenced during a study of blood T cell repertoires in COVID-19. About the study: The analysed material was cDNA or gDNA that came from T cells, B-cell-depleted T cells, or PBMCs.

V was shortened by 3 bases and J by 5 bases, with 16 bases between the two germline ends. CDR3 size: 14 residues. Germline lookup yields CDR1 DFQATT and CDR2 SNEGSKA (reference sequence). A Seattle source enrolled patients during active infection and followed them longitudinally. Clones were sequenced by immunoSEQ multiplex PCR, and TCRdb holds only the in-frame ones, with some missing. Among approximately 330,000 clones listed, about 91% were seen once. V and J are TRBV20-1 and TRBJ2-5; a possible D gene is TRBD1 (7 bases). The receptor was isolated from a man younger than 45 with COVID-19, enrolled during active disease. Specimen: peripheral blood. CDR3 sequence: CSASTQGGTETQYF. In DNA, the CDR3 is TGCAGTGCTAGTACGCAGGGGGGAACGGAGACCCAGTACTTC.